Shown below are 30 T cell receptor beta chains from a single sample sequenced in a study of T cells expressing NK-cell markers. TCRdb reprocessed the 5' RACE reads and stores each CDR3 protein as one record, lacking DNA. With over 250,000 distinct CDR3 sequences in the sample, the ten largest clones hold 3.5% to 5%. Sequenced input: blood T cells: a sorted CD56 or NKG2C T cell subset, CD4+ or CD8+ T cells, or bulk PBMC T cells (not recorded which). The receptors derive from a woman aged 18 to 75 in good health.

The chain is built from TRBV6-1 and TRBJ2-5; checking the TCRdb D call of TRBD1 is not possible without DNA. CDR1 and CDR2 from the germline V gene are MNHNS and SASEGT. This CDR3 contains 13 residues. CDR3 sequence: CASRRTAQETQYF.

This rearrangement joins TRBV30 to TRBJ2-3; TCRdb designates TRBD2, a call that cannot be tested without DNA. Germline V gene data show CDR1 as GTSNPN and CDR2 as SVGIG (reference sequence). This CDR3 contains 15 residues. CDR3 protein: CAWSYGRGGEDTQYF.

This chain connects TRBV12-3 or TRBV12-4 to TRBJ1-2; TCRdb returns TRBD1, unconfirmable since there is no DNA. The CDR3 is 20 residues long. The CDR3 sequence is CASSFLGLRTGGAGFYGYTF.

This sequence joins TRBV5-1 and TRBJ2-7; TCRdb designates TRBD2, a call that cannot be tested without DNA. This CDR3 has 15 amino acids. Germline V gives CDR1 SGHRS, CDR2 YFSETQ. The CDR3 region is CASSPLAGVQYEQYF.

The genes are TRBV20-1 and TRBJ2-1; the D call of TRBD1 rests on TCRdb alone, since no DNA is present to check it. Germline V gene data show CDR1 as DFQATT and CDR2 as SNEGSKA (reference sequence). This CDR3 contains 15 residues. CDR3 residues: CSARGRGQGTHEQFF.

The chain is built from TRBV27 and TRBJ1-5; absent DNA, TCRdb's TRBD1 call cannot be checked. CDR3 length: 15 amino acids. The germline CDR1 and CDR2 sequences are MNHEY and SMNVEV (reference sequence). The CDR3 is CASRGQGARNQPQHF.

The rearrangement joins TRBV7-8 to TRBJ1-6; absent DNA, TCRdb's TRBD1 call cannot be checked. Germline assignment: CDR1 SGHVS and CDR2 FQNEAQ. The CDR3 runs to 15 residues. CDR3 region: CASSTQGAVNSPLHF.

This sequence joins TRBV12-3 or TRBV12-4 and TRBJ1-4. The CDR3 totals 13 residues. CDR3 sequence: CASSLNNGEKLFF.

J is TRBJ2-3 and V is TRBV11-1; there is no DNA to check the TCRdb D call of TRBD2. Germline V CDR1 and CDR2: SGHAT, FQDESV (reference sequence). The CDR3 covers 18 residues. CDR3 region: CASSLVFAGGPVTDTQYF.

V is TRBV19 and J is TRBJ1-1; the TRBD1 assignment by TCRdb is unverifiable without DNA. CDR1 is LNHDA, CDR2 SQIVND, per germline (reference sequence). The CDR3 runs to 15 residues. CDR3 amino acids: CASSSSTAGGTEAFF.

The chain is built from TRBV20-1 and TRBJ2-3. Per germline, CDR1 DFQATT and CDR2 SNEGSKA (reference sequence). This CDR3 contains 13 residues. CDR3 sequence reads: CSARRVGADTQYF.

This chain's CDR3 is CASSLIRGQGVLTEAFF. V is TRBV6-5 and J is TRBJ1-1; TCRdb calls TRBD1, which cannot be checked without DNA. Per germline, CDR1 MNHEY and CDR2 SVGAGI. CDR3 length: 17 residues.

The V gene is TRBV6-2 or TRBV6-3, the J gene TRBJ2-1; TCRdb's assignment of TRBD1 cannot be checked, as there is no DNA. The CDR3 runs to 15 residues. Germline V gene sequence: CDR1 MNHEY, CDR2 SVGEGT. The CDR3 protein is CASRPRDRLFGEQFF.

The CDR3: CASSFGRSNEKLFF. The chain couples TRBV5-1 to TRBJ1-4; TCRdb lists TRBD1, though no DNA is available to test this call. The CDR3 extends over 14 amino acids. Germline CDR1 and CDR2: SGHRS and YFSETQ.

The chain links TRBV12-3 or TRBV12-4 to TRBJ2-2; lacking DNA, the TRBD1 call made by TCRdb goes unchecked. This CDR3 region has 15 residues. The CDR3 spells CASSLVGGRTGELFF.

The chain carries TRBV20-1 and TRBJ2-4; TCRdb calls TRBD2, which cannot be checked without DNA. Per germline, CDR1 DFQATT and CDR2 SNEGSKA (reference sequence). The CDR3 is made up of 12 amino acids. CDR3 sequence: CSARPTGPSVYF.

The V gene is TRBV20-1, the J gene TRBJ2-3; TCRdb outputs TRBD1, but without DNA this stays unchecked. CDR1 and CDR2 (germline): DFQATT, SNEGSKA (reference sequence). This CDR3 comprises 17 residues. The CDR3 sequence: CSARSWGWDSTTDTQYF.

V gene TRBV20-1 combines with J gene TRBJ2-3; TCRdb indicates TRBD2, and absent DNA this call remains unverified. This CDR3 has 14 amino acids. CDR1 and CDR2 from the germline V gene are DFQATT and SNEGSKA (reference sequence). The CDR3: CSARDRTSGRSQYF.

This sequence joins TRBV6-1 and TRBJ2-5; TCRdb's D call, TRBD2, is unchecked because there is no DNA. Per germline, CDR1 MNHNS and CDR2 SASEGT. The CDR3 is made up of 16 amino acids. The CDR3 region is CASSLGGREPQETQYF.

CDR3 in amino acids: CASSPGPMGGNTIYF. The chain uses TRBV7-3 and TRBJ1-3; absent DNA, TCRdb's TRBD1 call cannot be checked. Looked up from germline, CDR1 is SGHTA and CDR2 is FQGTGA. The CDR3 is 15 residues long.

V and J are TRBV5-1 and TRBJ2-1; with no DNA, the TCRdb D assignment of TRBD2 cannot be verified. Germline V CDR1 and CDR2: SGHRS, YFSETQ. The CDR3 runs to 15 residues. The CDR3 spells CASSSSGSSYNEQFF.

V and J are TRBV2 and TRBJ2-2; the D call from TCRdb, TRBD1, cannot be confirmed without DNA. The germline V gene encodes CDR1 SNHLY and CDR2 FYNNEI. The CDR3 has 15 amino acids. CDR3: CASSEVDGDTGELFF.

The chain combines TRBV6-2 or TRBV6-3 with TRBJ1-5; TCRdb's D call, TRBD1, is unchecked because there is no DNA. This CDR3 is built from 14 residues. Per germline, CDR1 MNHEY and CDR2 SVGEGT. CDR3 residues: CASSSTGGGQPQHF.

V usage is TRBV7-9 and J usage is TRBJ1-3. The CDR3 has 16 amino acids. From germline, CDR1 is SEHNR and CDR2 FQNEAQ (reference sequence). The CDR3 here is CASTFGRGTSGNTIYF. Complete variable domain (other parts from reference TRBV7-9 and TRBJ1-3): DTGVSQNPRHKITKRGQNVTFRCDPISEHNRLYWYRQTLGQGPEFLTYFQNEAQLEKSRLLSDRFSAERPKGSFSTLEIQRTEQGDSAMYLCASTFGRGTSGNTIYFGEGSWLTVV.

This rearrangement joins TRBV20-1 to TRBJ2-7; TCRdb outputs TRBD1, but without DNA this stays unchecked. The CDR3 sequence is 14 residues long. Per germline, CDR1 DFQATT and CDR2 SNEGSKA (reference sequence). The CDR3 sequence is CSASGQGDPREQYF.

V gene TRBV6-1 combines with J gene TRBJ1-1. CDR1 is MNHNS, CDR2 SASEGT, per germline. CDR3 length equals 11 residues. CDR3 sequence reads: CASSELTEAFF.

CDR3 sequence reads: CASSLRLASTGELFF. This sequence joins TRBV7-2 and TRBJ2-2; TCRdb's D call of TRBD2 is untestable without DNA. Per germline, CDR1 SGHTA and CDR2 FQGNSA. This CDR3 is built from 15 residues.

This chain connects TRBV30 to TRBJ1-4; TCRdb's D call, TRBD1, is unchecked because there is no DNA. This CDR3 contains 17 residues. Germline CDR1 GTSNPN, CDR2 SVGIG (reference sequence). CDR3 in amino acids: CAWRGRDIGTFNEKLFF.

This chain connects TRBV6-5 to TRBJ2-2; there is no DNA to check the TCRdb D call of TRBD2. Per germline, CDR1 MNHEY and CDR2 SVGAGI. The CDR3 has 14 amino acids. This chain's CDR3 is CASSYGGSTGELFF.

The J gene is TRBJ1-5, the V gene TRBV20-1; the D call of TRBD1 rests on TCRdb alone, since no DNA is present to check it. CDR1 is DFQATT and CDR2 is SNEGSKA in the germline V gene (reference sequence). The CDR3 extends over 15 amino acids. The CDR3 here is CSARDGQVGNQPQHF.